A single T cell receptor beta chain is shown here with its context. Its antigen remains unidentified. Separate from the roughly 700-subject first cohort was the 120-subject validation cohort, to which the donors belonged. This entry belongs to a study of cytomegalovirus exposure and HLA in healthy donors. Study-wide points: One later analysis, an examination of the roughly 110 validation repertoires, found that first-cohort TCR clusters tended to co-occur in them.

TCRdb's copy holds only in-frame clones and misses some; the assay was immunoSEQ multiplex PCR. The table shows roughly 59,000 clones, with around 93% occurring only once. Germline V gives CDR1 SGHNT, CDR2 YYREEE (reference sequence). The length of the CDR3 is 13 residues. Trimming removed 4 bases at V and 8 bases at J, with 10 bases between. The sample consisted of PBMCs. The source of this sequence is a woman between 18 and 30 years old in good health and CMV-seropositive. The rearrangement joins TRBV5-4 to TRBJ1-6; D ambiguous. The CDR3 loop is CASSPRRDSPLHF. In nucleotides, the CDR3 is TGTGCCAGCAGCCCGCGCCGGGATTCACCCCTCCACTTT. Based on the CDR3 plus reference TRBV5-4 and TRBJ1-6, the full variable domain is ETGVTQSPTHLIKTRGQQVTLRCSSQSGHNTVSWYQQALGQGPQFIFQYYREEENGRGNFPPRFSGLQFPNYSSELNVNALELDDSALYLCASSPRRDSPLHFGNGTRLTVT.